This T cell receptor beta chain was sequenced for a study of low-dose radiotherapy and immunotherapy resistance in tumors (dated by TCRdb to between 2022 and 2023). About the study as a whole: In Cohort 1, 0.5 Gy per fraction was delivered every 2 weeks, and a total PTV dose of 6.5 Gy was prescribed. Patients in Cohort 2 were given 1 Gy per fraction every two weeks, for a total of 13 Gy across 26 weeks. Nivolumab was administered intravenously as a 240 mg flat dose every two weeks, and ipilimumab was administered intravenously at 1 mg/kg every six weeks. Cyclophosphamide 200 mg/m2 was given intravenously every two weeks, one day before each radiation and immunotherapy administration. Patients took aspirin 300 mg orally once daily for four cycles, starting on cycle 1 day 1. First-strand cDNA was synthesized using Superscript III and a set of TRAV- and TRBV-specific primers, so that both TCRalpha and TCRbeta chains were covered. Randomization of trial participants into treatment groups was not performed. The translational analysis covered eight patients: three from the first dose cohort and the first five from the second dose cohort.

Concerning this clonotype itself: Which antigen it targets is not known. No clone much larger than this one lies a single base away; base qualities are absent.

Measured from the cysteine to the phenylalanine, the CDR3 is 17 residues long. Only the CDR3 portion is preserved as DNA: 51 bases, with reading frame beginning at the first base. Reading the germline V gene gives CDR1 LGHNT and CDR2 FRNRAP. The germline V end is reduced by 0 bases and the J end by 12 bases; junction bases left unmatched: 12. TCRdb lists the instrument as Illumina HiSeq 2500. TCRs were amplified with Phusion for approximately 20 PCR cycles using a constant-region primer together with the adapter attached to the V primers. The MessageAmp II aRNA Amplification Kit was used to amplify the isolated mRNA, with in vitro transcription run for roughly 16 hours at 37 degrees C. mRNA for TCR sequencing was isolated with the Dynabeads mRNA DIRECT Purification Kit. Indexed Illumina adapters were added in a second Phusion PCR of 25 to 30 cycles, and the PCR products were purified with AMPure XP beads. Under the source paper's analysis protocol: Custom Perl scripts pooled TCR sequences encoding the same protein, removed out-of-frame sequences and computed each clonotype's abundance. Any TCR sequence backed by just one read was left out of the analysis. Among the metrics used to describe the repertoires were Shannon entropy, Gini index, clonality, richness, and the frequency of TCRs shared between repertoires. TCRdb handled the public reads itself, with Q25 trimming in fastp and clone calling in MiXCR, and kept productive beta chains. A single entry per CDR3 protein holds the most common genes and DNA from its merged rows. The V and J calls follow TCRdb's processing rather than the paper's. The sample data list some 52,000 distinct CDR3 sequences, and around 35% of these were observed just once. The ten largest clones add up to roughly 8.2% of the sample.

The time point label, as the study defines it: after trial treatment. The treatment or condition label on this specimen signifies: LDRT plus nivolumab, ipilimumab, low-dose cyclophosphamide and aspirin (RACIN trial). The donors took part in RACIN, a single-arm, phase I, dose-escalation trial that combined nivolumab, ipilimumab, aspirin, low-dose cyclophosphamide and low-dose radiotherapy. Patients were eligible if they had advanced solid tumors that were TIL-negative. The TCR originated in a male donor with rectosigmoid adenocarcinoma. The sample was PBMCs, taken after low-dose radiotherapy plus immunotherapy. The V and J genes are TRBV12-5 and TRBJ2-1; TRBD2 lines up with 12 middle nucleotides. The nucleotides read TGTGCTAGTGGTTTGGTAATAGAGACTAGCGGGAGAATGTTGCAGTTCTTC. It codes for CASGLVIETSGRMLQFF.